The 18 T cell receptor beta chains presented below share a single source sample, sequenced in a study of shared clonotypes between healthy human individuals. Clones were sequenced by immunoSEQ multiplex PCR, and TCRdb holds only the in-frame ones, with some missing. This sample has nearly 750,000 clones, with 55% to 80% found just once. The sample was memory CD4+ T cells sorted from blood. Stated subset: CD45RA-negative fraction. These receptors all come from a woman under 40 in good health.

For the CDR3, the DNA is TGTGCCAGCAGCCCGGAAGCTTTGGAGACCCAGTACTTC. It is translated as CASSPEALETQYF. V usage is TRBV5-4 and J usage is TRBJ2-5; D unclear. Germline V lookup: CDR1 SGHNT, CDR2 YYREEE (reference sequence). Trimming removed 4 bases from V and 5 bases from J, with 12 bases in between. The CDR3 is 13 amino acids.

The rearrangement uses TRBV28 and TRBJ2-7; 7 positions agree with TRBD1. Germline V gene sequence: CDR1 MDHEN, CDR2 SYDVKM. J lost 2 bases, V lost 4 bases, and 8 bases had no gene match. CDR3 length: 15 residues. The CDR3 reads CASSSSRDSPYEQYF. For the CDR3, the DNA is TGTGCCAGCAGTTCCTCCCGGGACAGCCCCTACGAGCAGTACTTC.

This clone was picked up many times. V and J are TRBV23-1 and TRBJ2-7, with D possibly TRBD2 on 7 matching bases. TRBV23-1 falls under the ORF class, with uncertain function. V was shortened by 3 bases and J by 5 bases, with 17 bases between the two germline ends. The CDR3 loop spans 15 amino acids. CDR3 protein: CASSQPRGGSDEQYF. Here the CDR3 DNA reads TGCGCCAGCAGTCAGCCTAGGGGGGGATCTGACGAGCAGTACTTC.

This chain links TRBV5-1 with TRBJ2-7; 14 bases match TRBD2. CDR1 SGHRS and CDR2 YFSETQ come from the germline V gene. The V and J ends lost 4 bases and 4 bases, in that order; junction bases with no gene match: 7. The CDR3 length is 16 residues. The CDR3 reads CASSVGTSGSVYEQYF. In DNA form, the CDR3 reads TGCGCCAGCAGCGTTGGGACTAGCGGGAGTGTTTACGAGCAGTACTTC.

V and J are TRBV7-9 and TRBJ2-1; D not resolved. V lost 1 base to trimming and J lost 6 bases, with 13 bases between them. From germline, CDR1 is SEHNR and CDR2 FQNEAQ (reference sequence). The CDR3 sequence is 15 residues long. The CDR3 DNA reads TGTGCCAGCAGCTTAGGGCCGTCCAAAAGCAATGAGCAGTTCTTC. Amino acid sequence: CASSLGPSKSNEQFF.

This clone was counted once. V is TRBV29-1 and J is TRBJ2-2; D unclear. Trimming took off 3 bases at V and 1 base at J, with 9 bases between the two ends. This CDR3 comprises 14 residues. Germline loops: CDR1 SQVTM, CDR2 ANQGSEA. The CDR3 sequence is CSVEGSGNTGELFF. DNA for the CDR3: TGCAGCGTTGAGGGGTCCGGGAACACCGGGGAGCTGTTTTTT.

This clone was observed at least ten times. The chain is built from TRBV11-1 and TRBJ2-1, with 7 bases matching TRBD2. The CDR3 has 14 residues. Per germline, CDR1 SGHAT and CDR2 FQDESV (reference sequence). V was pared by 5 bases and J by 5 bases, with 6 bases of the junction left unmatched. CDR3 region: CASSPTGGHNEQFF. The CDR3 bases are TGTGCCAGCAGCCCAACGGGAGGCCACAATGAGCAGTTCTTC.

The sample holds one count of this clone. This chain uses TRBV6-9 with TRBJ1-5, with TRBD1 matching over 8 bases. This CDR3 is 16 amino acids long. J lost 6 bases, V lost 5 bases, and 12 bases had no gene match. Germline V lookup: CDR1 MNHGY, CDR2 SVAAGI. CDR3 sequence: CASSNNMDRASQPQHF. CDR3 nucleotide sequence: TGTGCCAGCAGTAACAACATGGACAGGGCATCTCAGCCCCAGCATTTT.

The V and J genes are TRBV2 and TRBJ1-2; perhaps TRBD1 as D (6 bases). This CDR3 is built from 15 residues. V lost 2 bases and J lost 0, with 10 bases in between. Germline CDR1 is SNHLY and CDR2 is FYNNEI. As DNA, the CDR3 is TGTGCCAGCAGTGAATACAGGGTCGCTAACTATGGCTACACCTTC. It specifies CASSEYRVANYGYTF.

This rearrangement joins TRBV7-2 to TRBJ1-5, with D tentatively TRBD1 (5 bases). The germline CDR1 and CDR2 sequences are SGHTA and FQGNSA. V gave up 1 base and J gave up 2 bases, with 9 bases separating them. This CDR3 is built from 15 residues. CDR3 nucleotide sequence: TGTGCCAGCAGCTTAGGTCCGGGGGGCAATCAGCCCCAGCATTTT. Its translation: CASSLGPGGNQPQHF. The whole variable domain, remainder taken from reference TRBV7-2 and TRBJ1-5, is GAGVSQSPSNKVTEKGKDVELRCDPISGHTALYWYRQSLGQGLEFLIYFQGNSAPDKSGLPSDRFSAERTGGSVSTLTIQRTQQEDSAVYLCASSLGPGGNQPQHFGDGTRLSIL.

This clone has only a few counts. The gene calls are TRBV5-4 and TRBJ2-6; 7 positions match TRBD1. Losses at the gene ends were 3 bases for V and 1 base for J; bases not matched to a gene: 7. Germline loops: CDR1 SGHNT, CDR2 YYREEE (reference sequence). The CDR3 consists of 17 residues. The DNA for the CDR3 is TGTGCCAGCAGCTCCCCGGGACAGTATTCTGGGGCCAACGTCCTGACTTTC. Translating gives CASSSPGQYSGANVLTF.

The chain employs TRBV18 and TRBJ1-2; D possibly corresponds to TRBD1 (6 bases). The CDR3 loop spans 16 amino acids. CDR1 is KGHSH and CDR2 is LQKENI in the germline V gene. V lost 5 bases and J 4 bases, leaving 20 bases between the germline ends. This CDR3 reads CASSREGGPTLYGYTF. The CDR3 DNA sequence: TGTGCCAGCTCAAGAGAAGGGGGGCCGACCCTCTATGGCTACACCTTC.

The chain has TRBV28 and TRBJ2-7; a weak D match, TRBD1 (5 bases). From germline, CDR1 is MDHEN and CDR2 SYDVKM. V shed 1 base and J shed 9 bases, with 16 bases lying between them. The CDR3 totals 14 residues. In DNA form, the CDR3 reads TGTGCCAGCAGTTTATATAGCTGGGGCAGACCGCAGTACTTC. Its protein is CASSLYSWGRPQYF. Looking up the rest from reference TRBV28 and TRBJ2-7 gives the full variable domain: DVKVTQSSRYLVKRTGEKVFLECVQDMDHENMFWYRQDPGLGLRLIYFSYDVKMKEKGDIPEGYSVSREKKERFSLILESASTNQTSMYLCASSLYSWGRPQYFGPGTRLTVT.

J is TRBJ2-3 and V is TRBV5-1; 11 bases map to TRBD1. The CDR3 has 16 residues. Germline loops: CDR1 SGHRS, CDR2 YFSETQ. V was pared by 4 bases and J by 2 bases, with 6 bases of the junction left unmatched. The CDR3 region is CASSTGQGAATDTQYF. The CDR3 nucleotides read TGCGCCAGCAGCACTGGACAGGGGGCGGCCACAGATACGCAGTATTTT. Full variable domain (rest looked up from reference TRBV5-1 and TRBJ2-3): KAGVTQTPRYLIKTRGQQVTLSCSPISGHRSVSWYQQTPGQGLQFLFEYFSETQRNKGNFPGRFSGRQFSNSRSEMNVSTLELGDSALYLCASSTGQGAATDTQYFGPGTRLTVL.

The chain joins TRBV4-1 to TRBJ2-3; TRBD2 aligns across 12 bases. The CDR3 length is 16 residues. The J segment lost 6 bases and the V segment lost 1 base, leaving 5 bases of the junction unmatched. The germline gives CDR1 MGHRA, CDR2 YSYEKL. The CDR3 is CASSQAWTSGADTQYF. Here the CDR3 DNA reads TGCGCCAGCAGCCAAGCCTGGACTAGCGGGGCGGATACGCAGTATTTT.

The V call is TRBV6-6, the J call TRBJ1-5; D is possibly TRBD1 (6 bases). The V end lost 6 bases, the J end lost 7 bases, and 16 bases lay between the germline ends. This CDR3 has 14 amino acids. Looked up from germline, CDR1 is MNHNY and CDR2 is SVGAGI (reference sequence). The CDR3 DNA reads as TGTGCCAGCAGACTCACAGGGTCTCGGCAGCCCCAGCATTTT. Residues: CASRLTGSRQPQHF.

The chain employs TRBV18 and TRBJ1-1; 7 bases are shared with TRBD1. CDR1 is KGHSH and CDR2 is LQKENI in the germline V gene. V was clipped by 2 bases and J by 5 bases; unmatched bases: 5. The CDR3 sequence is 14 residues long. The CDR3 DNA follows: TGTGCCAGCTCACCAAGGACAGGATTGACTGAAGCTTTCTTT. Translation: CASSPRTGLTEAFF.

The V gene is TRBV5-1, the J gene TRBJ2-7; TRBD1 matches at 9 bases. This CDR3 contains 13 residues. V dropped 4 bases and J dropped 6; count of bases not matched to a gene: 5. Germline CDR1 SGHRS, CDR2 YFSETQ. The CDR3 DNA is TGCGCCAGCAGCCCGGGACAGGGCTTCGAGCAGTACTTC. Translation gives CASSPGQGFEQYF.